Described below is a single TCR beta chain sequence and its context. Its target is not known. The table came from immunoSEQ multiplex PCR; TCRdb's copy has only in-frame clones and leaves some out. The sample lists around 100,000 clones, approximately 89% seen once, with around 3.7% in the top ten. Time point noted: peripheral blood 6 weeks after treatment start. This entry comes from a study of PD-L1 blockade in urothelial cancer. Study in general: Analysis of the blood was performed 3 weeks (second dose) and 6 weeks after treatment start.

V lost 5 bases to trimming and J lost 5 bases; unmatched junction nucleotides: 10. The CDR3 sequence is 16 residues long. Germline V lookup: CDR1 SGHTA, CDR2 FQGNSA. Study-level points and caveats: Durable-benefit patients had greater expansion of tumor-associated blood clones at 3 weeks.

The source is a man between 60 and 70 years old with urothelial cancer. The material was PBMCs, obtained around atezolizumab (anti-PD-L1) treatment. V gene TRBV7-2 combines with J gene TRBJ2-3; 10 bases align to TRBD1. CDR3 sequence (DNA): TGTGCCAGCAGCGTTTTAGGGACAGGGGTGGGAGATACGCAGTATTTT. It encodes CASSVLGTGVGDTQYF.